Presented here are 23 T cell receptor beta chains from one specimen sequenced in a study of memory CD8 T cells in hepatitis C reinfection. Only in-frame clones appear in the TCRdb table, and some are missing; sequencing was by immunoSEQ multiplex PCR. Seen here are 35,000 to 55,000 clones, 88% observed once, and the top ten hold 0.95% to 1.5%. The time point is: peak reinfection, 3 to 8 weeks after reinfection detection. No in vitro expansion preceded TCR sequencing of the sorted cells. Sequences were obtained from naive CD8+ T cells sorted from blood. These receptors came from a man between 18 and 35 years old with hepatitis C virus infection.

The gene calls are TRBV27 and TRBJ2-7; TRBD1 is a possible D gene (5 bases). The CDR3 length is 13 residues. Between the trimmed V and J ends, which lost 4 bases and 4 bases, there was a span of 11 bases. The germline V gene encodes CDR1 MNHEY and CDR2 SMNVEV (reference sequence). CDR3 nucleotides: TGTGCCAGCAGTTCAGGGCCCCTTTACGAGCAGTACGTC. It is translated as CASSSGPLYEQYV.

CDR3 DNA: TGTGCCTGGAGTTGGCAGGGATCCGACGGCTACACCTTC. Protein product: CAWSWQGSDGYTF. The chain joins TRBV30 to TRBJ1-2; TRBD1 is a possible D gene (5 bases). V lost 2 bases and J 8 bases, leaving 15 bases between the germline ends. This CDR3 spans 13 amino acids. Per the germline V gene, CDR1 is GTSNPN and CDR2 is SVGIG (reference sequence).

Only one count was recorded for this clone. This chain links TRBV4-1 with TRBJ2-3; 9 nucleotides match TRBD2. V lost 4 bases to trimming and J lost 1 base; unmatched junction nucleotides: 6. The CDR3 runs to 16 residues. Germline loops: CDR1 MGHRA, CDR2 YSYEKL. The DNA for the CDR3 is TGCGCCAGCAGCCCTAGGTGGACTAGCGGCACAGATACGCAGTATTTT. Translation: CASSPRWTSGTDTQYF.

The rearrangement uses TRBV27 and TRBJ2-3; 11 bases line up with TRBD2. The V and J ends lost 4 bases and 2 bases, in that order; junction bases with no gene match: 5. CDR1 is MNHEY, CDR2 SMNVEV, per germline (reference sequence). The CDR3 contains 16 residues. DNA of the CDR3: TGTGCCAGCAGTTCCCTAGCGGGGGGAATCACAGATACGCAGTATTTT. It codes for CASSSLAGGITDTQYF.

V gene TRBV2 combines with J gene TRBJ2-7; TRBD2 matches at 10 bases. With 4 bases clipped from V and 4 bases from J, the junction kept 10 bases outside the gene matches. The CDR3 runs to 16 residues. Germline values: CDR1 SNHLY, CDR2 FYNNEI. The CDR3 region is CASSAQLAGVNYEQYF. In DNA, the CDR3 is TGTGCCAGCAGTGCCCAGCTAGCGGGAGTGAATTACGAGCAGTACTTC.

The V and J genes are TRBV9 and TRBJ2-7; 7 bases map to TRBD2. Germline loops: CDR1 SGDLS, CDR2 YYNGEE. The CDR3 extends over 13 amino acids. J lost 6 bases, V lost 0 bases, and 3 bases had no gene match. CDR3 nucleotides: TGTGCCAGCAGCGTAGGGACGGGAGGCGAGCAGTACTTC. As protein: CASSVGTGGEQYF.

V is TRBV7-9 and J is TRBJ2-7; D not certain. This CDR3 has 13 amino acids. Germline V gives CDR1 SEHNR, CDR2 FQNEAQ (reference sequence). V gave up 1 base and J gave up 3 bases, with 7 bases separating them. The CDR3 DNA reads as TGTGCCAGCAGCTTAGAGGAGTTCTACGAGCAGTACGTC. It is translated as CASSLEEFYEQYV.

The chain combines TRBV25-1 with TRBJ2-3; the D gene is possibly TRBD1 (5 bases). Trimming removed 8 bases at V and 7 bases at J, with 19 bases between. This CDR3 contains 14 residues. Germline values: CDR1 MGHDK, CDR2 SYGVNS. The chain's CDR3 is CASREDTAENTQYF. The CDR3 DNA is TGTGCCAGCCGAGAGGACACTGCCGAGAATACGCAGTATTTT.

A single count supports this clone. The chain is built from TRBV28 and TRBJ1-5, with D unclear. In germline, CDR1 is MDHEN, CDR2 SYDVKM. This CDR3 region has 17 residues. The ends were cut back, 3 bases at V and 1 base at J, with 16 bases in the middle. The CDR3 loop reads CASSFGPYKMSNQPQHF. CDR3 sequence (DNA): TGTGCCAGCAGTTTTGGGCCCTATAAGATGAGCAATCAGCCCCAGCATTTT.

This clone has just one count. The chain is built from TRBV11-2 and TRBJ2-2; D not certain. The germline V gene has CDR1 SGHAT and CDR2 FQNNGV. Between the trimmed V and J ends, which lost 4 bases and 5 bases, there was a span of 5 bases. The CDR3 is made up of 12 amino acids. The CDR3 sequence is CASSSRTGELFF. CDR3 coding DNA: TGTGCCAGCAGCTCCCGGACCGGGGAGCTGTTTTTT.

This rearrangement joins TRBV5-6 to TRBJ1-1; tentative D call: TRBD1 (5 bases). The CDR3 has 15 residues. The V and J ends lost 2 bases and 3 bases respectively, with 14 bases between them. CDR1 and CDR2 from the germline V gene are SGHDT and YYEEEE. CDR3 sequence: CASSFRSRGDTEAFF. The CDR3 DNA reads as TGTGCCAGCAGCTTTCGGTCCCGGGGGGACACTGAAGCTTTCTTT.

The chain joins TRBV28 to TRBJ1-1, with 8 positions matching TRBD1. Losses at the gene ends were 3 bases for V and 4 bases for J; bases not matched to a gene: 1. This CDR3 is built from 13 residues. The V gene's germline CDR1 is MDHEN and CDR2 SYDVKM. The CDR3 region is CASSLDRATEAFF. The CDR3 nucleotides read TGTGCCAGCAGTTTGGACAGGGCCACTGAAGCTTTCTTT.

In its sample, this clone was seen a few times. This chain joins TRBV29-1 and TRBJ1-1; possibly TRBD1 for D (6 bases). The V gene's germline CDR1 is SQVTM and CDR2 ANQGSEA. Between the trimmed V and J ends, which lost 6 bases and 5 bases, there was a span of 10 bases. This CDR3 spans 11 amino acids. CDR3 bases: TGCAGCGTAGATCAGGGGACTGAAGCTTTCTTT. Its translation is CSVDQGTEAFF. The variable domain in full, with the rest retrieved from reference TRBV29-1 and TRBJ1-1, is SAVISQKPSRDICQRGTSLTIQCQVDSQVTMMFWYRQQPGQSLTLIATANQGSEATYESGFVIDKFPISRPNLTFSTLTVSNMSPEDSSIYLCSVDQGTEAFFGQGTRLTVV.

The chain joins TRBV11-2 to TRBJ1-5, with a weak D call TRBD1 (6 bases). This CDR3 comprises 14 residues. CDR1 is SGHAT and CDR2 is FQNNGV in the germline V gene. V was trimmed by 3 bases and J by 3 bases, leaving 9 bases between them. Here the CDR3 DNA reads TGTGCCAGCAGCTTGACAGGCCCCAATCAGCCCCAGCATTTT. It is translated as CASSLTGPNQPQHF.

The rearrangement uses TRBV4-1 and TRBJ1-2; tentative D call: TRBD1 (6 bases). This CDR3 contains 13 residues. Germline V gives CDR1 MGHRA, CDR2 YSYEKL. Trimming removed 4 bases at V and 8 bases at J, with 14 bases between. The CDR3 coding sequence is TGCGCCAGCAGCCCCCAGGCCCAGGGGGGCTACACCTTC. Translated, it gives CASSPQAQGGYTF.

This chain connects TRBV13 to TRBJ2-3; 7 bases agree with TRBD2. From germline, CDR1 is PRHDT and CDR2 FYEKMQ (reference sequence). This CDR3 region has 15 residues. Trimming removed 8 bases from V and 0 bases from J; junction bases left unmatched: 8. The chain's CDR3 is CASGGVPSSTDTQYF. Here the CDR3 DNA reads TGTGCCAGCGGGGGGGTACCTTCTAGCACAGATACGCAGTATTTT.

The chain combines TRBV27 with TRBJ2-1, with a possible D match to TRBD1 (6 bases). V lost 6 bases and J lost 2, with 11 bases in between. The CDR3 sequence is 14 residues long. The germline gives CDR1 MNHEY, CDR2 SMNVEV (reference sequence). CDR3 loop: CASSMDSTYNEQFF. CDR3 bases: TGTGCCAGCAGCATGGACAGCACCTACAATGAGCAGTTCTTC.

The chain is built from TRBV6-5 and TRBJ1-5; the D is unclear. The CDR3 sequence is 13 residues long. Looked up from germline, CDR1 is MNHEY and CDR2 is SVGAGI. Trimming stripped 8 bases from V and 6 bases from J, with 14 bases between. This chain's CDR3 is CASGWEDGQPQHF. For the CDR3, the DNA is TGTGCCAGCGGCTGGGAGGACGGTCAGCCCCAGCATTTT.

The rearrangement joins TRBV11-2 to TRBJ2-1; possible D gene TRBD2, 5 bases. This CDR3 is 17 amino acids long. V was shortened by 5 bases and J by 0 bases, with 17 bases between the two germline ends. Germline-derived CDR1 and CDR2 are SGHAT and FQNNGV. The CDR3 spells CASSNPRGASSYNEQFF. As DNA, the CDR3 is TGTGCCAGCAGCAACCCCCGGGGAGCGAGCTCCTACAATGAGCAGTTCTTC.

This clone has just a few counts. This rearrangement joins TRBV5-1 to TRBJ2-7; 9 bases are a match to TRBD1. The CDR3 is 14 residues long. Trimming cost V 4 bases and J 1 base; bases outside gene matches: 3. The germline CDR1 and CDR2 sequences are SGHRS and YFSETQ. The CDR3 nucleotides are TGCGCCAGCAGCCCGGGACAGGGTTCCTACGAGCAGTACTTC. Protein: CASSPGQGSYEQYF.

V usage is TRBV6-1 and J usage is TRBJ1-2, with D tentatively TRBD1 (5 bases). The V gene lost 6 bases and the J gene lost 4 bases, with 15 bases spanning the gap. CDR3 size: 14 residues. The germline V gene encodes CDR1 MNHNS and CDR2 SASEGT. Here the CDR3 DNA reads TGTGCCAGCAGGTTAATAGGGGCGAGCTATGGCTACACCTTC. This sequence encodes CASRLIGASYGYTF.

The chain is built from TRBV4-1 and TRBJ2-7; no clear D gene. Per the germline V gene, CDR1 is MGHRA and CDR2 is YSYEKL. The CDR3 totals 16 residues. Trimming shortened V by 0 bases and J by 1 base, and 13 bases separated the two germline ends. Written as DNA, the CDR3 is TGCGCCAGCAGCCAAGAAATCTCCAGGTTTTCCTACGAGCAGTACTTC. Protein product: CASSQEISRFSYEQYF.

The rearrangement links TRBV7-7 to TRBJ2-2; 9 bases match TRBD2. In germline, CDR1 is SSHAT, CDR2 FNYEAQ (reference sequence). This CDR3 spans 12 amino acids. The CDR3 sequence is CGLAGLAGELFF. In DNA, the CDR3 is TGTGGGCTAGCGGGATTGGCCGGGGAGCTGTTTTTT.